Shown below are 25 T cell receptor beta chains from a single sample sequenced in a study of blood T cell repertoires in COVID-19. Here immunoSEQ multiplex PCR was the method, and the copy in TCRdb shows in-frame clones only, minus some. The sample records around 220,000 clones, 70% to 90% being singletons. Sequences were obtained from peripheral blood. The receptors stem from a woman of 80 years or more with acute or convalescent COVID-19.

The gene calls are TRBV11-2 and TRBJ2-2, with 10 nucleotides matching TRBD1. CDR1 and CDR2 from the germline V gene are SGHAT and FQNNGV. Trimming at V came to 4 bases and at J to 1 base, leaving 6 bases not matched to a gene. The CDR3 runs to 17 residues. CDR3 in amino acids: CASSSGRDRGNTGELFF. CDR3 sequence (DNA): TGTGCCAGCAGCTCCGGAAGGGACAGGGGGAACACCGGGGAGCTGTTTTTT.

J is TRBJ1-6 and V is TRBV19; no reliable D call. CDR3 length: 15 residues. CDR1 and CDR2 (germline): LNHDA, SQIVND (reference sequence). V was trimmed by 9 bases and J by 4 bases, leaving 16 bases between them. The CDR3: CASSTQLIYNSPLHF. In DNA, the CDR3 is TGTGCCAGCTCCACACAGTTGATATATAATTCACCCCTCCACTTT.

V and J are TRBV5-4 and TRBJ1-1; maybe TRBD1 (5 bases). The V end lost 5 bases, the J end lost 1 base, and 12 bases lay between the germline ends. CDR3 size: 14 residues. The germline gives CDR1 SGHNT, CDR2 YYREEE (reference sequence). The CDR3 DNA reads TGTGCCAGCAGTAAGACAGCGGGGAACACTGAAGCTTTCTTT. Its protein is CASSKTAGNTEAFF.

In DNA, the CDR3 is TGTGCCAGCTCACCACCCCCAGGGGGTCAGCCCCAGCATTTT. Amino acids: CASSPPPGGQPQHF. The chain recombines TRBV18 with TRBJ1-5; TRBD1 aligns across 7 bases. Germline V gene sequence: CDR1 KGHSH, CDR2 LQKENI. The ends lost 0 bases at V and 6 bases at J; junction bases unmatched: 2. The CDR3 consists of 14 residues.

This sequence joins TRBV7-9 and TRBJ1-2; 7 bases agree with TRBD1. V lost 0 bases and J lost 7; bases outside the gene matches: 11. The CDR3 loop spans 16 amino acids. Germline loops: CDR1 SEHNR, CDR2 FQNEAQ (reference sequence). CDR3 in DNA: TGTGCCAGCAGCTTAGCGGATGGTCCGAACAGGGGTGGCTACACCTTC. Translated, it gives CASSLADGPNRGGYTF.

This CDR3 is CASSIGRGGGSTGELFF. The CDR3 DNA reads as TGTGCCAGTAGTATAGGCCGTGGGGGCGGGAGTACCGGGGAGCTGTTTTTT. The J gene is TRBJ2-2, the V gene TRBV19; TRBD2 is a possible D gene (7 bases). In germline, CDR1 is LNHDA, CDR2 SQIVND (reference sequence). V was pared by 1 base and J by 5 bases, with 17 bases between. The CDR3 covers 17 residues.

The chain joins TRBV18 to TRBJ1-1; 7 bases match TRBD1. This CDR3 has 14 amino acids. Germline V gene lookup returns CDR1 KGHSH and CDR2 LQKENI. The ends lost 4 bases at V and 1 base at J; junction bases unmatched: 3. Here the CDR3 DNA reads TGTGCCAGCTCACGAGGACAGGAGAACACTGAAGCTTTCTTT. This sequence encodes CASSRGQENTEAFF.

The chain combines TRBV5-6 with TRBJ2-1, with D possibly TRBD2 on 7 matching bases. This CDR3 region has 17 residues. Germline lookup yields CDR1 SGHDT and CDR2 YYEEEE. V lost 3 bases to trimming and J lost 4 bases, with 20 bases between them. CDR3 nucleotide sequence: TGTGCCAGCAGCTCTAGGGGTGACGGGGGGCCTTACAATGAGCAGTTCTTC. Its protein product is CASSSRGDGGPYNEQFF.

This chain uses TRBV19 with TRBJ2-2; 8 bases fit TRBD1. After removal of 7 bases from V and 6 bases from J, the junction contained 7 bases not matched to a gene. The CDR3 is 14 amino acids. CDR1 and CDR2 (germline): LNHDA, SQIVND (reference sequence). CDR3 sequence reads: CASTGQGTPGELFF. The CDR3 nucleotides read TGTGCCAGTACCGGACAGGGTACCCCCGGGGAGCTGTTTTTT.

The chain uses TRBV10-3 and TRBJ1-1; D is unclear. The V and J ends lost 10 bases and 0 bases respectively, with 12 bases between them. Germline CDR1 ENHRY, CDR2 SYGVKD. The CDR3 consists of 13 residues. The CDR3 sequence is CATGALLNTEAFF. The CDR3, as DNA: TGTGCCACGGGAGCGCTCCTGAACACTGAAGCTTTCTTT.

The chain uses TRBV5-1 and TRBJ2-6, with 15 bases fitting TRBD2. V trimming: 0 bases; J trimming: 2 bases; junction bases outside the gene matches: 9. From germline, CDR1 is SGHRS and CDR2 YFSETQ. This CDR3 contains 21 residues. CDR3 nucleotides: TGCGCCAGCAGCTTGGCCTCCGGGACTAGCGGGAGGAGCGCTGGGGCCAACGTCCTGACTTTC. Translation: CASSLASGTSGRSAGANVLTF.

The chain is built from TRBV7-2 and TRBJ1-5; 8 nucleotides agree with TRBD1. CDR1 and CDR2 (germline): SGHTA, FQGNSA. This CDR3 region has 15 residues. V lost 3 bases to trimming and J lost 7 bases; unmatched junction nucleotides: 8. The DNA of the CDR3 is TGTGCCAGCAGCTTTAGCCAGGGGGCATGGCAGCCCCAGCATTTT. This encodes CASSFSQGAWQPQHF.

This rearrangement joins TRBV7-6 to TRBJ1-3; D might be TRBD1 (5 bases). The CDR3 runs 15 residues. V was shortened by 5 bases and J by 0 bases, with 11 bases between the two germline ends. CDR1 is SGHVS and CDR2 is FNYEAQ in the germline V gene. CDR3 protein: CASSRQIYSGNTIYF. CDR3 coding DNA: TGTGCCAGCAGCCGACAGATCTACTCTGGAAACACCATATATTTT.

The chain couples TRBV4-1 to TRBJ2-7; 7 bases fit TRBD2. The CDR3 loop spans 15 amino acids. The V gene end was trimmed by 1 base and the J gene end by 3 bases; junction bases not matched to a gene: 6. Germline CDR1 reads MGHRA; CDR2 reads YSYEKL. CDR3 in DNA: TGCGCCAGCAGCCAAGGGGTGGGAGGGGTCTACGAGCAGTACTTC. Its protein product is CASSQGVGGVYEQYF.

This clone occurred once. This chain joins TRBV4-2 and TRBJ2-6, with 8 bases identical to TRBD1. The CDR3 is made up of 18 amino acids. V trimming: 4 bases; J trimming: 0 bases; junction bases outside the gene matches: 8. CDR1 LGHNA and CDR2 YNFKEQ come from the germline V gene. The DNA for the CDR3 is TGTGCCAGCAGCCGTTGGGGACAGGACCTCTCTGGGGCCAACGTCCTGACTTTC. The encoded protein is CASSRWGQDLSGANVLTF.

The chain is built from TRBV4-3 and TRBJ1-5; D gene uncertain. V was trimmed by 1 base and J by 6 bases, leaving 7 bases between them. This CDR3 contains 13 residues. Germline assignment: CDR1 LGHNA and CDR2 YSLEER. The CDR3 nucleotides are TGCGCCAGCAGCCAAGTTGTCGGTCAGCCCCAGCATTTT. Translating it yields CASSQVVGQPQHF.

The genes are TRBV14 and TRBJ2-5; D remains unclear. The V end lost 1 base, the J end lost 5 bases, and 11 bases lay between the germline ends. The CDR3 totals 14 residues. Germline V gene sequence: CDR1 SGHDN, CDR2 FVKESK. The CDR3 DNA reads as TGTGCCAGCAGCCAAGGTCGGGTTGGGGAGACCCAGTACTTC. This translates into CASSQGRVGETQYF.

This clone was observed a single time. CDR3 DNA sequence: TGTGCCACCAGCAGAGAACAGGCGGGGACAGATACGCAGTATTTT. This translates into CATSREQAGTDTQYF. The chain has TRBV15 and TRBJ2-3; maybe TRBD2 (6 bases). Trimming pared 0 bases from V and 3 bases from J, leaving 10 bases between. The CDR3 totals 15 residues. The V gene's germline CDR1 is LNHNV and CDR2 YYDKDF (reference sequence).

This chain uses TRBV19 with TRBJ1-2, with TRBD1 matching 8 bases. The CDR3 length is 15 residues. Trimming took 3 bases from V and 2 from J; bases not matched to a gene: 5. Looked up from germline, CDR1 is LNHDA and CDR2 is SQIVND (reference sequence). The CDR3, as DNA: TGTGCCAGTAGTATTTCCGGGACAGGAAACTATGGCTACACCTTC. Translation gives CASSISGTGNYGYTF.

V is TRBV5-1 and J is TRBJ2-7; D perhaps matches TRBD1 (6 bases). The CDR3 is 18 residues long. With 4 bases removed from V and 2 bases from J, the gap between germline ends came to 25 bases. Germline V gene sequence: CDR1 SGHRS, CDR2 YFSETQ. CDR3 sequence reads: CASSVDGLGGEGPYEQYF. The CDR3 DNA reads TGCGCCAGCAGCGTCGACGGCTTAGGGGGTGAAGGTCCCTACGAGCAGTACTTC.

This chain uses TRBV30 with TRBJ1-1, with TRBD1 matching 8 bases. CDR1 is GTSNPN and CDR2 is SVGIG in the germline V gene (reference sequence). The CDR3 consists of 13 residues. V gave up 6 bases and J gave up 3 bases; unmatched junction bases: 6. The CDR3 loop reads CACQQGGDTEAFF. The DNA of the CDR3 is TGTGCCTGCCAACAGGGGGGGGACACTGAAGCTTTCTTT.

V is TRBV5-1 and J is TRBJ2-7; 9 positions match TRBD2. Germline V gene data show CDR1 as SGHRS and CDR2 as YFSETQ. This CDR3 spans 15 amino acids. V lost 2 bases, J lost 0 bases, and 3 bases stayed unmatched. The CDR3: CASSFLAGPSYEQYF. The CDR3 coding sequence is TGCGCCAGCAGCTTCCTAGCGGGGCCCTCCTACGAGCAGTACTTC.

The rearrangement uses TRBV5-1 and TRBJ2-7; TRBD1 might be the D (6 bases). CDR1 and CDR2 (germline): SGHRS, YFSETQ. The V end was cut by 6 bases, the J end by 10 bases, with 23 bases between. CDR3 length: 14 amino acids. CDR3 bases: TGCGCCAGCACCTTACAGGGACCCTGGGAAAAACAGTACTTC. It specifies CASTLQGPWEKQYF.

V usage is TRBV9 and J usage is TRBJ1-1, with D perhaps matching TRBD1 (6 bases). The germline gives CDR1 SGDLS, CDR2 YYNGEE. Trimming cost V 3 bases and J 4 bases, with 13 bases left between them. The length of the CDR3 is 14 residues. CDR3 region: CASSEQGASTEAFF. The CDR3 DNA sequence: TGTGCCAGCAGCGAACAGGGCGCGAGCACTGAAGCTTTCTTT. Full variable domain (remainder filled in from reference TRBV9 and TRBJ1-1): DSGVTQTPKHLITATGQRVTLRCSPRSGDLSVYWYQQSLDQGLQFLIQYYNGEERAKGNILERFSAQQFPDLHSELNLSSLELGDSALYFCASSEQGASTEAFFGQGTRLTVV.

DNA of the CDR3: TGTGCCAGCAGTTTAACTAGCGGCCAAGAGACCCAGTACTTC. It codes for CASSLTSGQETQYF. The rearrangement links TRBV28 to TRBJ2-5; 8 bases match TRBD2. V lost 2 bases to trimming and J lost 1 base; unmatched junction nucleotides: 0. Germline CDR1 reads MDHEN; CDR2 reads SYDVKM. The CDR3 consists of 14 residues.